Each of the 23 T cell receptor beta chains below was sequenced from the same sample in a study of radiation and T cells in renal cell carcinoma. Sample treatment: 15 Gy SBRT to primary tumor, nephrectomy 4 weeks later. The method was immunoSEQ multiplex PCR; TCRdb's version includes in-frame clones alone and lacks a portion of them. The table records 15,000 to 20,000 clones, 50% of them present only once. The sample in question was tumor tissue, obtained from a patient whose treatment included radiotherapy and nephrectomy. The receptors originated from a woman aged 55-75 years with renal cell carcinoma.

This clone was seen repeatedly, ten times or more. This is likely an artifact of a read error, given a far larger clone one base away. At the DNA level, this CDR3 is encoded by other sequences in the same sample as well. The chain uses TRBV5-5 and TRBJ1-2; 11 bases match TRBD1. Germline lookup yields CDR1 SGHKS and CDR2 YYEKEE (reference sequence). Trimming took 4 bases from V and 2 from J; bases not matched to a gene: 7. This CDR3 has 16 amino acids. The CDR3 sequence is CASSHGQGAENYGYTF. CDR3 DNA sequence: TGTGCCAGCAGCCACGGACAGGGGGCGGAAAACTATGGCTACACCTTC.

The rearrangement uses TRBV4-1 and TRBJ1-1; TRBD1 is a possible D gene (6 bases). CDR3 length equals 17 residues. Germline V gene sequence: CDR1 MGHRA, CDR2 YSYEKL. V lost 0 bases, J lost 1 base, and 15 bases lay in between. The CDR3 protein is CASSQDRARGRNTEAFF. DNA for the CDR3: TGCGCCAGCAGCCAAGATCGAGCCAGGGGACGGAACACTGAAGCTTTCTTT.

This chain links TRBV11-2 with TRBJ1-1; TRBD1 aligns across 8 bases. From germline, CDR1 is SGHAT and CDR2 FQNNGV. The CDR3 is 14 residues long. The V and J ends lost 6 bases and 5 bases, in that order; junction bases with no gene match: 8. The CDR3 DNA is TGTGCCAGCAGACCAGGGGGCCTGAGGACTGAAGCTTTCTTT. Protein: CASRPGGLRTEAFF.

The chain employs TRBV28 and TRBJ2-7, with 12 bases fitting TRBD2. Germline CDR1 and CDR2: MDHEN and SYDVKM. The CDR3 has 16 amino acids. With 2 bases clipped from V and 6 bases from J, the junction kept 8 bases outside the gene matches. The CDR3 sequence is CASSLPPGLAGLEQYF. CDR3 in DNA: TGTGCCAGCAGTTTACCCCCCGGACTAGCGGGACTCGAGCAGTACTTC. Complete variable domain (other parts from reference TRBV28 and TRBJ2-7): DVKVTQSSRYLVKRTGEKVFLECVQDMDHENMFWYRQDPGLGLRLIYFSYDVKMKEKGDIPEGYSVSREKKERFSLILESASTNQTSMYLCASSLPPGLAGLEQYFGPGTRLTVT.

V is TRBV6-5 and J is TRBJ2-3; tentative D call: TRBD1 (6 bases). CDR3 size: 12 residues. Trimming stripped 4 bases from V and 9 bases from J, with 11 bases between. CDR1 MNHEY and CDR2 SVGAGI come from the germline V gene. CDR3 sequence (DNA): TGTGCCAGCAGTTCTGGGACAAAGACGCAGTATTTT. It specifies CASSSGTKTQYF.

This chain connects TRBV4-3 to TRBJ1-4; D remains ambiguous. V dropped 0 bases and J dropped 0 bases, with 8 bases sitting between them. Germline V lookup: CDR1 LGHNA, CDR2 YSLEER. This CDR3 is 16 amino acids long. CDR3 bases: TGCGCCAGCAGCCAAGATACGGGGTCAACTAATGAAAAACTGTTTTTT. It codes for CASSQDTGSTNEKLFF.

The J gene is TRBJ1-1, the V gene TRBV7-9; the D is unclear. Germline assignment: CDR1 SEHNR and CDR2 FQNEAQ (reference sequence). Trimming shortened V by 1 base and J by 3 bases, and 15 bases separated the two germline ends. The CDR3 has 16 residues. The CDR3 DNA follows: TGTGCCAGCAGCTTAGGCGAGGGAATCATTGACACTGAAGCTTTCTTT. Translation: CASSLGEGIIDTEAFF. The variable domain in full, completed from reference TRBV7-9 and TRBJ1-1, reads DTGVSQNPRHKITKRGQNVTFRCDPISEHNRLYWYRQTLGQGPEFLTYFQNEAQLEKSRLLSDRFSAERPKGSFSTLEIQRTEQGDSAMYLCASSLGEGIIDTEAFFGQGTRLTVV.

The chain is built from TRBV2 and TRBJ1-4; TRBD1 might be the D (5 bases). CDR3 length: 15 amino acids. Germline CDR1 reads SNHLY; CDR2 reads FYNNEI. The V and J ends lost 6 bases and 7 bases respectively, with 18 bases between them. CDR3 sequence: CASRRAGVESEKLFF. The DNA of the CDR3 is TGTGCCAGCAGGCGGGCGGGGGTAGAGTCTGAAAAACTGTTTTTT.

The rearrangement joins TRBV6-5 to TRBJ1-2; D is possibly TRBD1 (6 bases). Trimming cost V 5 bases and J 5 bases, with 12 bases left between them. This CDR3 region has 13 residues. Germline V gives CDR1 MNHEY, CDR2 SVGAGI. The CDR3: CASSRSTGYGYTF. CDR3 DNA: TGTGCCAGCAGTCGATCCACAGGGTATGGCTACACCTTC.

V gene TRBV7-2 combines with J gene TRBJ1-2, with TRBD1 identical over 10 bases. Trimming removed 2 bases from V and 3 bases from J; junction bases left unmatched: 3. The germline V gene encodes CDR1 SGHTA and CDR2 FQGNSA. The CDR3 is 15 residues long. Here the CDR3 reads CASSLRTGGDYGYTF. For the CDR3, the DNA is TGTGCCAGCAGCTTAAGGACAGGGGGAGACTATGGCTACACCTTC.

At least ten counts were recorded for this clone. The rearrangement uses TRBV4-1 and TRBJ2-1, with 8 bases matching TRBD2. The CDR3 is 13 residues long. Trimming took 4 bases from V and 10 from J; bases not matched to a gene: 6. Germline CDR1 is MGHRA and CDR2 is YSYEKL. Written as DNA, the CDR3 is TGCGCCAGCAGCCTGGGACTAGGCGGAGAGCAGTTCTTC. The encoded protein is CASSLGLGGEQFF.

This clone has at least ten counts. The gene calls are TRBV2 and TRBJ1-3; no clear D gene. In germline, CDR1 is SNHLY, CDR2 FYNNEI. The CDR3 runs 15 residues. Trimming left V 4 bases short and J 0 bases short, with 10 bases between. This CDR3 is CASSGEVSSGNTIYF. The CDR3 region has the DNA TGTGCCAGCAGTGGCGAAGTAAGCTCTGGAAACACCATATATTTT.

Ten or more counts support this clone. The chain uses TRBV2 and TRBJ2-2, with D possibly TRBD2 on 7 matching bases. Germline V CDR1 and CDR2: SNHLY, FYNNEI. CDR3 length: 15 residues. The germline V and J ends were trimmed by 10 bases and 3 bases, with 18 bases remaining between them. The CDR3 protein is CATKRGGQDTGELFF. The CDR3 DNA reads as TGTGCCACCAAGAGGGGGGGTCAGGACACCGGGGAGCTGTTTTTT.

In this sample, this clone turned up a few times. V and J are TRBV7-2 and TRBJ2-5; D not resolved. The CDR3 totals 15 residues. V was shortened by 0 bases and J by 5 bases, with 13 bases between the two germline ends. The V gene's germline CDR1 is SGHTA and CDR2 FQGNSA. The CDR3 DNA reads as TGTGCCAGCAGCTTAGCGCAGACTGCCCGGGAGACCCAGTACTTC. Translation gives CASSLAQTARETQYF. Based on the CDR3 plus reference TRBV7-2 and TRBJ2-5, the full variable domain is GAGVSQSPSNKVTEKGKDVELRCDPISGHTALYWYRQSLGQGLEFLIYFQGNSAPDKSGLPSDRFSAERTGGSVSTLTIQRTQQEDSAVYLCASSLAQTARETQYFGPGTRLLVL.

The chain is built from TRBV7-9 and TRBJ1-2; possible D gene TRBD1, 5 bases. Germline CDR1 SEHNR, CDR2 FQNEAQ (reference sequence). This CDR3 region has 15 residues. Trimming took off 0 bases at V and 1 base at J, with 9 bases between the two ends. CDR3 sequence reads: CASSLASDSNYGYTF. The CDR3 DNA reads TGTGCCAGCAGCTTAGCTAGTGACAGTAACTATGGCTACACCTTC.

This clone appeared a few times. J is TRBJ2-7 and V is TRBV5-8; a weak D match, TRBD2 (7 bases). The germline V and J ends were trimmed by 3 bases and 3 bases, with 10 bases remaining between them. The CDR3 sequence is 13 residues long. In germline, CDR1 is SGHTS, CDR2 YDEGEE. CDR3 amino acids: CASSYREGYEQYF. The CDR3 nucleotides are TGTGCCAGCAGCTACAGGGAGGGCTACGAGCAGTACTTC.

The chain recombines TRBV5-1 with TRBJ2-7; possible D gene TRBD1, 5 bases. This CDR3 contains 15 residues. The V end was cut by 4 bases, the J end by 6 bases, with 20 bases between. Per germline, CDR1 SGHRS and CDR2 YFSETQ. CDR3 protein: CASSGAGSALAEQYF. The CDR3 nucleotides read TGCGCCAGCAGCGGTGCAGGGTCTGCCCTTGCCGAGCAGTACTTC.

Only a few counts were recorded for this clone. The chain links TRBV27 to TRBJ2-7; weak D call: TRBD2 (6 bases). Germline V gene data show CDR1 as MNHEY and CDR2 as SMNVEV (reference sequence). The V gene lost 3 bases and the J gene lost 8 bases, with 14 bases spanning the gap. This CDR3 contains 13 residues. The CDR3 DNA is TGTGCCAGCAGTTTGGGACTGGAAACGAAGCAGTACTTC. Translation gives CASSLGLETKQYF.

The V and J genes are TRBV5-1 and TRBJ1-1; D is unresolved. The length of the CDR3 is 12 residues. V dropped 4 bases and J dropped 0 bases, with 4 bases sitting between them. Germline assignment: CDR1 SGHRS and CDR2 YFSETQ. The CDR3 DNA follows: TGCGCCAGCAGCGGTATGAACACTGAAGCTTTCTTT. This translates into CASSGMNTEAFF.

The chain recombines TRBV5-4 with TRBJ2-7; 15 positions agree with TRBD2. CDR3 size: 15 residues. The trim removed 3 bases at V and 4 bases at J, leaving 2 bases unmatched. CDR1 and CDR2 (germline): SGHNT, YYREEE (reference sequence). In DNA, the CDR3 is TGTGCCAGCAGCTCGGGACTAGCGGGGGGTTACGAGCAGTACTTC. Its translation: CASSSGLAGGYEQYF.

The chain joins TRBV5-4 to TRBJ1-1, with D possibly TRBD1 on 5 matching bases. The CDR3 has 11 amino acids. Germline V gene sequence: CDR1 SGHNT, CDR2 YYREEE (reference sequence). V was shortened by 6 bases and J by 6 bases, with 9 bases between the two germline ends. The CDR3 DNA reads as TGTGCCAGCACTTGGGGGGCTGAAGCTTTCTTT. Translation: CASTWGAEAFF.

The J gene is TRBJ1-6, the V gene TRBV11-2; D unclear. The V end was cut by 1 base, the J end by 3 bases, with 16 bases between. The length of the CDR3 is 18 residues. Germline V CDR1 and CDR2: SGHAT, FQNNGV. CDR3: CASSLGVPSGIYNSPLHF. CDR3 coding DNA: TGTGCCAGCAGCTTAGGGGTCCCCTCGGGGATCTATAATTCACCCCTCCACTTT.

The chain couples TRBV10-3 to TRBJ2-1, with 11 nucleotides matching TRBD1. The CDR3 is 15 amino acids. J was trimmed by 8 bases and V by 6 bases; bases with no gene match: 9. The V gene's germline CDR1 is ENHRY and CDR2 SYGVKD. CDR3 nucleotides: TGTGCCATCAGGAACGGGACAGGGGGTCGGGATGAGCAGTTCTTC. Translating gives CAIRNGTGGRDEQFF.